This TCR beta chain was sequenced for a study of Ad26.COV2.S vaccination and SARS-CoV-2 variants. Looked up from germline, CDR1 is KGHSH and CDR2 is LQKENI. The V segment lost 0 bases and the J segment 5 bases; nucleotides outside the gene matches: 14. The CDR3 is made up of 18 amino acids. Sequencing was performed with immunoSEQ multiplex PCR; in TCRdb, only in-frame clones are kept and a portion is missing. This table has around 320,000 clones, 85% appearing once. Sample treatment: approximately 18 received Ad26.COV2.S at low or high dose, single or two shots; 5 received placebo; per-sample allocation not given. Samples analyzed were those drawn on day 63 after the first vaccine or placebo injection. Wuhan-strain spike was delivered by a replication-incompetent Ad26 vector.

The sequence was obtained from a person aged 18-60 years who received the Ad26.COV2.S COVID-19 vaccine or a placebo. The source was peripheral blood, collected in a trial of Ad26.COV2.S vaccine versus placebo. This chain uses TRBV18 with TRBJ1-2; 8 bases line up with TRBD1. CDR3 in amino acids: CASSPPGQGRVSEYGYTF. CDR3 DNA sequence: TGTGCCAGCTCACCACCCGGACAGGGTAGGGTGAGTGAATATGGCTACACCTTC.